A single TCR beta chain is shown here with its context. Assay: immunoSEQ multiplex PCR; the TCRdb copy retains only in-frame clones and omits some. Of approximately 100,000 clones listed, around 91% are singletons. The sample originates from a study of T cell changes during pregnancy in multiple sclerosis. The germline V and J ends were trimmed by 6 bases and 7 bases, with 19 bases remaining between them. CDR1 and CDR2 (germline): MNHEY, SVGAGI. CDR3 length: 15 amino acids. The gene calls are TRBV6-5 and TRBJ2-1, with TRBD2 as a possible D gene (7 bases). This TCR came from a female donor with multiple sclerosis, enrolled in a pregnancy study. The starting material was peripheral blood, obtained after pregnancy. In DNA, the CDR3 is TGTGCCAGCAGAAGCAGGGGCCCCGGGGGGAATGAGCAGTTCTTC. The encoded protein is CASRSRGPGGNEQFF.